These 23 T cell receptor beta chains were sequenced from one sample in a study of CD8 T cells in Susac syndrome. Reverse transcription of about 0.45 to 1 ug RNA was performed with random hexamers. In TCRdb, the immunoSEQ multiplex PCR reads were re-called with MiXCR into one record per CDR3 protein. The table records fewer than 200,000 distinct CDR3 sequences, approximately 96% of them present only once. Sequencing used CD8+ T cells from PBMCs. The receptors were gathered from a human donor with multiple sclerosis.

V usage is TRBV28 and J usage is TRBJ2-3; D remains unclear. The length of the CDR3 is 13 residues. V lost 3 bases and J lost 4, with 8 bases in between. Germline values: CDR1 MDHEN, CDR2 SYDVKM. The CDR3 nucleotides are TGTGCCAGCAGTTTTGCTGCCCCAGATACGCAGTATTTT. This codes for CASSFAAPDTQYF.

The genes are TRBV20-1 and TRBJ1-1; no reliable D call. The CDR3 has 12 amino acids. The germline CDR1 and CDR2 sequences are DFQATT and SNEGSKA (reference sequence). V was pared by 3 bases and J by 4 bases, with 9 bases between. CDR3 in amino acids: CSARDQITEAFF. The CDR3 region has the DNA TGCAGTGCTAGGGACCAAATCACTGAAGCTTTCTTT.

The genes are TRBV11-2 and TRBJ2-3, with D tentatively TRBD2 (6 bases). The V gene lost 5 bases and the J gene lost 0 bases, with 15 bases spanning the gap. This CDR3 is 16 amino acids long. Per the germline V gene, CDR1 is SGHAT and CDR2 is FQNNGV. This CDR3 reads CASSPYGDSSTDTQYF. The CDR3 nucleotides are TGTGCCAGCAGCCCCTATGGGGACTCTAGCACAGATACGCAGTATTTT. Looking up the rest from reference TRBV11-2 and TRBJ2-3 gives the full variable domain: EAGVAQSPRYKIIEKRQSVAFWCNPISGHATLYWYQQILGQGPKLLIQFQNNGVVDDSQLPKDRFSAERLKGVDSTLKIQPAKLEDSAVYLCASSPYGDSSTDTQYFGPGTRLTVL.

CDR3 DNA sequence: TGTGCCAGCAGCCCCGGAGGTGGCCTTTACAATGAGCAGTTCTTC. This sequence encodes CASSPGGGLYNEQFF. The chain joins TRBV5-6 to TRBJ2-1, with D possibly matching TRBD2 (5 bases). Trimming removed 4 bases at V and 4 bases at J, with 15 bases between. The CDR3 contains 15 residues. Germline-derived CDR1 and CDR2 are SGHDT and YYEEEE.

The chain couples TRBV7-2 to TRBJ2-7; TRBD2 matches at 13 bases. This CDR3 is built from 15 residues. With V trimmed by 5 bases and J by 6 bases, 7 bases remained unmatched. CDR1 and CDR2 from the germline V gene are SGHTA and FQGNSA. The CDR3 DNA reads as TGTGCCAGCAGCGAGGGACTAGCGGGATGGGCCGAGCAGTACTTC. This sequence encodes CASSEGLAGWAEQYF.

DNA for the CDR3: TGCAGTGCTAGGGATCCCGAGATAACCTATGGCTACACCTTC. Amino acids: CSARDPEITYGYTF. V usage is TRBV20-1 and J usage is TRBJ1-2; D gene unclear. Germline CDR1 DFQATT, CDR2 SNEGSKA (reference sequence). The ends were cut back, 3 bases at V and 4 bases at J, with 15 bases in the middle. This CDR3 region has 14 residues.

This rearrangement joins TRBV29-1 to TRBJ1-2; 12 positions agree with TRBD1. Germline assignment: CDR1 SQVTM and CDR2 ANQGSEA. The V gene end was trimmed by 4 bases and the J gene end by 3 bases; junction bases not matched to a gene: 6. CDR3 length: 15 residues. The CDR3 here is CSVVGDRGLDYGYTF. The CDR3 nucleotides are TGCAGCGTTGTGGGGGACAGGGGGCTCGACTATGGCTACACCTTC.

CDR3 nucleotides: TGCAGCGTTGAGACGAGGGACTATGGCTACACCTTC. Amino acids: CSVETRDYGYTF. The chain is built from TRBV29-1 and TRBJ1-2; D uncertain. V was shortened by 3 bases and J by 3 bases, with 8 bases between the two germline ends. The CDR3 contains 12 residues. The germline V gene encodes CDR1 SQVTM and CDR2 ANQGSEA.

The V gene is TRBV7-9, the J gene TRBJ2-7; tentative D call: TRBD2 (6 bases). Trimming pared 5 bases from V and 2 bases from J, leaving 13 bases between. This CDR3 has 14 residues. Germline V gives CDR1 SEHNR, CDR2 FQNEAQ (reference sequence). The DNA of the CDR3 is TGTGCCAGCAGCCCCAGGCGGGGACCCTACGAGCAGTACTTC. As protein: CASSPRRGPYEQYF. Full variable domain (missing parts from reference TRBV7-9 and TRBJ2-7): DTGVSQNPRHKITKRGQNVTFRCDPISEHNRLYWYRQTLGQGPEFLTYFQNEAQLEKSRLLSDRFSAERPKGSFSTLEIQRTEQGDSAMYLCASSPRRGPYEQYFGPGTRLTVT.

This clonotype was detected only once. The chain's CDR3 is CASSPGASSYEQYF. In DNA form, the CDR3 reads TGTGCCAGCAGTCCCGGGGCCAGCTCCTACGAGCAGTACTTC. The genes are TRBV7-9 and TRBJ2-7; TRBD1 or TRBD2 may be the D gene (5 bases each). The germline V gene has CDR1 SEHNR and CDR2 FQNEAQ (reference sequence). The CDR3 is 14 amino acids. Trimming took 6 bases from V and 0 from J, leaving 12 bases between them.

This sequence joins TRBV9 and TRBJ2-6; tentative D call: TRBD1 (6 bases). The CDR3 has 16 amino acids. Germline lookup yields CDR1 SGDLS and CDR2 YYNGEE. V lost 0 bases and J lost 0, with 7 bases in between. The CDR3 coding sequence is TGTGCCAGCAGCGTAGAGGGGGACTCTGGGGCCAACGTCCTGACTTTC. As protein: CASSVEGDSGANVLTF.

V is TRBV4-1 and J is TRBJ2-5; D possibly corresponds to TRBD1 (5 bases). Deletions cut 0 bases from V and 2 bases from J, with 13 bases between. CDR1 is MGHRA, CDR2 YSYEKL, per germline. The length of the CDR3 is 16 residues. CDR3 region: CASSQESGAIQETQYF. DNA for the CDR3: TGCGCCAGCAGCCAAGAAAGTGGGGCAATTCAAGAGACCCAGTACTTC.

The gene calls are TRBV3-1 and TRBJ2-7, with 7 bases identical to TRBD1. The CDR3 runs to 14 residues. CDR1 is LGHDT, CDR2 YNNKEL, per germline (reference sequence). The ends lost 3 bases at V and 1 base at J; junction bases unmatched: 3. The CDR3 region has the DNA TGTGCCAGCAGCCAGCGACAGGGATCCTACGAGCAGTACTTC. Its translation: CASSQRQGSYEQYF.

The rearrangement uses TRBV29-1 and TRBJ1-3; D remains ambiguous. This CDR3 has 15 amino acids. Germline lookup yields CDR1 SQVTM and CDR2 ANQGSEA. Trimming removed 5 bases at V and 0 bases at J, with 14 bases between. CDR3 sequence: CSVMGSEGSGNTIYF. In nucleotides, the CDR3 is TGCAGCGTTATGGGCTCAGAGGGCTCTGGAAACACCATATATTTT.

This chain connects TRBV5-6 to TRBJ1-1; D gene uncertain. CDR3 length equals 13 residues. Trimming left V 2 bases short and J 7 bases short, with 12 bases between. Germline V CDR1 and CDR2: SGHDT, YYEEEE. The CDR3 loop is CASSFGRFGEAFF. The CDR3 DNA follows: TGTGCCAGCAGCTTTGGTCGCTTTGGTGAAGCTTTCTTT.

The chain's CDR3 is CSVEGLAGAWETQYF. The CDR3 DNA is TGCAGCGTTGAGGGGCTAGCGGGGGCCTGGGAGACCCAGTACTTC. The rearrangement joins TRBV29-1 to TRBJ2-5; 10 bases are a match to TRBD2. Germline V lookup: CDR1 SQVTM, CDR2 ANQGSEA. Unmatched junction bases numbered 9, after V lost 3 bases and J lost 5 bases. This CDR3 is 15 amino acids long.

The chain employs TRBV9 and TRBJ2-1, with a tentative D call TRBD1 (6 bases). The germline V gene encodes CDR1 SGDLS and CDR2 YYNGEE. V dropped 3 bases and J dropped 7 bases, with 8 bases sitting between them. The CDR3 extends over 12 amino acids. In DNA form, the CDR3 reads TGTGCCAGCAGCGAGGGACAAAATGAGCAGTTCTTC. This gives the protein CASSEGQNEQFF.

The rearrangement joins TRBV11-2 to TRBJ2-5; no clear D. Germline lookup yields CDR1 SGHAT and CDR2 FQNNGV. The CDR3 extends over 12 amino acids. V was clipped by 5 bases and J by 7 bases, with 11 bases between them. As DNA, the CDR3 is TGTGCCAGCAGCCCACCCTTTGGGACCCAGTACTTC. This sequence encodes CASSPPFGTQYF.

This chain links TRBV9 with TRBJ2-1; the D is unclear. The germline CDR1 and CDR2 sequences are SGDLS and YYNGEE. The germline V and J ends were trimmed by 5 bases and 8 bases, with 8 bases remaining between them. CDR3 length: 11 residues. CDR3 nucleotides: TGTGCCAGCAGTTTGACTCATGAGCAGTTCTTC. This gives the protein CASSLTHEQFF.

This clonotype has more than one count but fewer than ten. The CDR3 nucleotides are TGTGCCAGCAGTTTCTCAGATACGCAGTATTTT. Residues: CASSFSDTQYF. The J gene is TRBJ2-3, the V gene TRBV27; no clear D. The CDR3 runs to 11 residues. Trimming removed 3 bases at V and 4 bases at J, with 2 bases between. Germline CDR1 and CDR2: MNHEY and SMNVEV (reference sequence).

The chain links TRBV20-1 to TRBJ1-5, with a weak D call TRBD1 (6 bases). The CDR3 contains 17 residues. CDR1 is DFQATT and CDR2 is SNEGSKA in the germline V gene (reference sequence). Trimming took off 6 bases at V and 0 bases at J, with 21 bases between the two ends. DNA of the CDR3: TGCAGTGCCTGGGGGGACACGCCACTTTATAGCAATCAGCCCCAGCATTTT. This encodes CSAWGDTPLYSNQPQHF.

This chain joins TRBV6-5 and TRBJ2-7; D is unclear. This CDR3 is built from 13 residues. The ends were cut back, 8 bases at V and 7 bases at J, with 18 bases in the middle. Germline V lookup: CDR1 MNHEY, CDR2 SVGAGI. The CDR3 region has the DNA TGTGCCAGCCGACTTCAAAGACCGCGGGAGCAGTACTTC. Protein: CASRLQRPREQYF.

The rearrangement uses TRBV20-1 and TRBJ2-1; 8 bases agree with TRBD2. This CDR3 region has 17 residues. The trim removed 1 base at V and 4 bases at J, leaving 12 bases unmatched. Germline CDR1 is DFQATT and CDR2 is SNEGSKA (reference sequence). The CDR3 protein is CSARAPVPGLVYNEQFF. CDR3 coding DNA: TGCAGTGCTAGAGCCCCTGTTCCGGGACTAGTATACAATGAGCAGTTCTTC.